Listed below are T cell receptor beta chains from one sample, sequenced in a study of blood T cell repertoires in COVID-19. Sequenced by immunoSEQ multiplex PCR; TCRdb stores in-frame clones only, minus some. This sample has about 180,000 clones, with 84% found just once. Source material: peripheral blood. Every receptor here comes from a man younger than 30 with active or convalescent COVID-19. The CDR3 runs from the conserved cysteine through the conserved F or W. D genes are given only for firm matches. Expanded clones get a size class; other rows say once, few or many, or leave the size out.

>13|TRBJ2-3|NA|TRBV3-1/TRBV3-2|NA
TGTGCCAGCAGCCATGGCCCCACAGATACGCAGTATTTT
CASSHGPTDTQYF
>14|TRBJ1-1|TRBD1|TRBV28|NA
TGTGCCAGCAACGGACAGGAGATGAACACTGAAGCTTTCTTT
CASNGQEMNTEAFF
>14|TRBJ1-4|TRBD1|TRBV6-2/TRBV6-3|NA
TGTGCCAGCAGTTACTCCCCTCGACAGGGAAAACTGTTTTTT
CASSYSPRQGKLFF
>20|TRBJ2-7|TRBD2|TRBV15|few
TGTGCCACCAGCAGAAAGTTATCGGGACTAGCGGGCAGAAGCTCCTACGAGCAGTACTTC
CATSRKLSGLAGRSSYEQYF
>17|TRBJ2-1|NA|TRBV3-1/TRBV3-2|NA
TGTGCCAGCAGCCAAGATTCGGAGACAGGAGTAATCAATGAGCAGTTCTTC
CASSQDSETGVINEQFF
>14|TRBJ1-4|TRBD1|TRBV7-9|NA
TGTGCCAGCAGCTTATGGGACAGGGGTGAAAAACTGTTTTTT
CASSLWDRGEKLFF
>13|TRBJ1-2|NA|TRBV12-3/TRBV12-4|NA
TGTGCCAGCAGTCCTCAGGGTGGCGGTGGCTACACCTTC
CASSPQGGGGYTF
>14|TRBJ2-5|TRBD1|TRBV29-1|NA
TGCAGCGTTGAGGGGACAGGGGGCCCAGAGACCCAGTACTTC
CSVEGTGGPETQYF
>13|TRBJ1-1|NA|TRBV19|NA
TGTGCCAGTAGTGCTACAGGGAGTACTGAAGCTTTCTTT
CASSATGSTEAFF
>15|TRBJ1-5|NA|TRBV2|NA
TGTGCCAGCAGTGAAGCGGGAGCAAATGGGGGGGCCCAGCATTTT
CASSEAGANGGAQHF
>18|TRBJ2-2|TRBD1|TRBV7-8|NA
TGTGCCAGCAGCCCGTATCCCGGACAGGGGGCATACACCGGGGAGCTGTTTTTT
CASSPYPGQGAYTGELFF